This T cell receptor beta chain was sequenced during a study of response to subunit inactivated influenza vaccine. TCRdb ran MiXCR on the RT-PCR reads and lists one entry per CDR3 protein. The table records more than 700,000 distinct CDR3 sequences, approximately 21% of them present only once. Regarding the study as a whole: It was the authors' suggestion that each seasonal influenza vaccination recruits few new T cells.

There are 17 residues in the CDR3. The germline V gene has CDR1 SGHVS and CDR2 FNYEAQ. Trimming left V 0 bases short and J 5 bases short, with 16 bases between. This clonotype was seen more than once but under ten times. Its antigen is unknown. This receptor was obtained from a man in his forties or fifties who received an inactivated influenza vaccine. The sequenced sample was PBMCs from blood, obtained approximately 5 days after vaccination. The rearrangement uses TRBV7-6 and TRBJ1-4; perhaps TRBD1 as D (5 bases). The CDR3 nucleotides read TGTGCCAGCAGCTTAGCGGGGGGAGATCGTCCAAATGAAAAACTGTTTTTT. This gives the protein CASSLAGGDRPNEKLFF.